This TCR beta chain was sequenced during a study of blood T cell repertoires in COVID-19. The wider study: Both acute and convalescent COVID-19 samples were obtained from the United States, Italy and Spain.

The V end was cut by 5 bases, the J end by 1 base, with 20 bases between. The CDR3 contains 17 residues. The germline V gene encodes CDR1 SEHNR and CDR2 FQNEAQ (reference sequence). Authors' methods: Using reference gene primer amplification, nucleated cell counts were estimated. This table comes from immunoSEQ multiplex PCR, and its TCRdb copy is limited to in-frame clones, with some not included. V and J calls and clone size are as listed in that table; D and trimming were resolved from the DNA. Among roughly 410,000 clones, 80% to 90% were seen once, and the ten largest hold approximately 1.2%. The genes are TRBV7-9 and TRBJ1-2, with D possibly being TRBD1 (6 bases). The receptor was isolated from a man aged 35 to 55 with acute or convalescent COVID-19. Material: peripheral blood. Here the CDR3 DNA reads TGTGCCAGCAGCAATCCGACAGACAGGAGGAATAACTATGGCTACACCTTC. This codes for CASSNPTDRRNNYGYTF.